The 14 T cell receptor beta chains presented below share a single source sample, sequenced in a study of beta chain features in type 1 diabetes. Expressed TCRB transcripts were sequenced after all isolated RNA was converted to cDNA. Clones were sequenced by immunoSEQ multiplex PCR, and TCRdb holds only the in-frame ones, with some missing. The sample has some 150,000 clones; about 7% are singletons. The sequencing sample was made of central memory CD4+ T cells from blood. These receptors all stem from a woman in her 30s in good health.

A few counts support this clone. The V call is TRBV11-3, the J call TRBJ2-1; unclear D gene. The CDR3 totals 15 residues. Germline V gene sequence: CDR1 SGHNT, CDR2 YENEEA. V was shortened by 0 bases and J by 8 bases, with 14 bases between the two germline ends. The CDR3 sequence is CASSLDGPQSDEQFF. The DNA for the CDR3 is TGTGCCAGCAGCTTAGATGGGCCGCAGTCTGATGAGCAGTTCTTC.

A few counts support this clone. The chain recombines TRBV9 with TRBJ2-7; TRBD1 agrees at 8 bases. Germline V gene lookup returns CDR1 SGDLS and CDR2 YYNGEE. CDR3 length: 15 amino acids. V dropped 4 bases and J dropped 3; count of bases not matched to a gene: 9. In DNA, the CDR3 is TGTGCCAGCAGCAAGGACAGGGAGTGGTACTACGAGCAGTACTTC. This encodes CASSKDREWYYEQYF.

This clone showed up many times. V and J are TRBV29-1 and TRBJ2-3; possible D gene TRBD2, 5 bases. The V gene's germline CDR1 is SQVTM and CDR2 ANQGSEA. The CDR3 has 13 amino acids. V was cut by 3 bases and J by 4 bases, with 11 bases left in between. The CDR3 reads CSVEEPGADTQYF. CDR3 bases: TGCAGCGTTGAGGAGCCCGGGGCAGATACGCAGTATTTT.

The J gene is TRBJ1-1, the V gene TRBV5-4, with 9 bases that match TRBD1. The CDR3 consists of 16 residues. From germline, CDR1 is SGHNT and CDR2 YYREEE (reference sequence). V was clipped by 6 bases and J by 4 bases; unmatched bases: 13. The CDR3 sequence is CASTAGGNRGRTEAFF. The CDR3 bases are TGTGCCAGCACAGCGGGGGGGAACAGGGGGCGCACTGAAGCTTTCTTT. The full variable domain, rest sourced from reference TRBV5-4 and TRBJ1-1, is ETGVTQSPTHLIKTRGQQVTLRCSSQSGHNTVSWYQQALGQGPQFIFQYYREEENGRGNFPPRFSGLQFPNYSSELNVNALELDDSALYLCASTAGGNRGRTEAFFGQGTRLTVV.

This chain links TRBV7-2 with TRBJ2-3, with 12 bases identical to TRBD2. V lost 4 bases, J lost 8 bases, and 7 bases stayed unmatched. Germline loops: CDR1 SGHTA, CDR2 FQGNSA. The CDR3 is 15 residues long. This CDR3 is CASSSTSGGVGTQYF. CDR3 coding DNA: TGTGCCAGCAGCTCGACTAGCGGGGGTGTGGGTACGCAGTATTTT.

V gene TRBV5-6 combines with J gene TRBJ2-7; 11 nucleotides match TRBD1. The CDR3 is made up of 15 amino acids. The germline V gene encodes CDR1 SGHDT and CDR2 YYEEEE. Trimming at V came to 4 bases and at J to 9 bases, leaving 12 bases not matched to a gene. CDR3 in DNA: TGTGCCAGCAGCGAAGCCGGGACAGGGGGTAGGTGGCAGTACTTC. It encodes CASSEAGTGGRWQYF.

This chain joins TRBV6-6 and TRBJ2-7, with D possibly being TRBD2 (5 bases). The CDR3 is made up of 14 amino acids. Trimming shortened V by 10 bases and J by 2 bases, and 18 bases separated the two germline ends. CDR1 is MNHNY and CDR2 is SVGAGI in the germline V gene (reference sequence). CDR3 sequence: CAIKRTEDAYEQYF. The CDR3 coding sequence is TGTGCCATCAAACGGACGGAGGATGCCTACGAGCAGTACTTC.

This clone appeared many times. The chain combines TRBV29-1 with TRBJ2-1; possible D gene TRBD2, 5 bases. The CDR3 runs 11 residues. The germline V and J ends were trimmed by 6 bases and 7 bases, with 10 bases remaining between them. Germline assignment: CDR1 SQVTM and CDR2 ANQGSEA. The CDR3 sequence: CSVGSRNEQFF. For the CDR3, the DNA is TGCAGCGTGGGGAGTAGGAATGAGCAGTTCTTC.

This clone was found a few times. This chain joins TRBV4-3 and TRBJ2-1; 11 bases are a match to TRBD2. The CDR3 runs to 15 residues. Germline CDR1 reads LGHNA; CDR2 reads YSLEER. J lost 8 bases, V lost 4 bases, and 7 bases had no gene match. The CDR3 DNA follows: TGCGCCAGCAGCCCGACTAGCGGGAACAAAGATGAGCAGTTCTTC. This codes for CASSPTSGNKDEQFF.

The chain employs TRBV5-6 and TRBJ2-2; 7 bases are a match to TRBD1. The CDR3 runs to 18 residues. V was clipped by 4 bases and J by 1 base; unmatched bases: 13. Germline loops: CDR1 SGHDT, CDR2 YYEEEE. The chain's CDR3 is CASSAFSLRQGNTGELFF. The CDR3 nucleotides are TGTGCCAGCAGCGCCTTTTCTCTTAGACAGGGGAACACCGGGGAGCTGTTTTTT.

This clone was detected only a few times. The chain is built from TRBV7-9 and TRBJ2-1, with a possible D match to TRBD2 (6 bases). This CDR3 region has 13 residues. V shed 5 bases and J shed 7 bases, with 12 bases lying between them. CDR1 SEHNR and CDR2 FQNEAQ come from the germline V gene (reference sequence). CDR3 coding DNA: TGTGCCAGCAGCGCGGGGTGGTGGAATGAGCAGTTCTTC. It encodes CASSAGWWNEQFF.

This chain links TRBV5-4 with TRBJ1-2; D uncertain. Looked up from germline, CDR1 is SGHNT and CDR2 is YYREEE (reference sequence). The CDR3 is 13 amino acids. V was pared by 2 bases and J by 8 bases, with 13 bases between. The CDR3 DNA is TGTGCCAGCAGCTTAGAGGCTCTAAGGGGCTACACCTTC. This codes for CASSLEALRGYTF.

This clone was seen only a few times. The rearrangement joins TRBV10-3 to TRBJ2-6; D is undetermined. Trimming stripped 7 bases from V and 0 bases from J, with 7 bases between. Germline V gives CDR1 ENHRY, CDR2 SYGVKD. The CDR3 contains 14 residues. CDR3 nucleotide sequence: TGTGCCATCATGGCCCCCTCTGGGGCCAACGTCCTGACTTTC. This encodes CAIMAPSGANVLTF.

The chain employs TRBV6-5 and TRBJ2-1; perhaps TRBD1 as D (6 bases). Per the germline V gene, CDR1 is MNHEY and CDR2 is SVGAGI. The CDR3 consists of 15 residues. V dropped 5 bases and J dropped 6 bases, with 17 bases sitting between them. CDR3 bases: TGTGCCAGCAGTACAGGGACAAACTATCGCAATGAGCAGTTCTTC. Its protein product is CASSTGTNYRNEQFF.